These 10 T cell receptor beta chains originate from one sample sequenced in a study of T cells in Graves' hyperthyroidism and ophthalmopathy. From RNA transcripts, TCR beta CDR3 regions were amplified. Researchers ran a first-round RT-PCR on the TCR CDR3 using the HTBI primer set. TCRdb reprocessed the multiplex PCR reads with MiXCR, giving one entry per CDR3 protein. The table records about 260,000 distinct CDR3 sequences, about a sixth of them present only once. Sequencing input: blood. All receptors come from a woman younger than 30 with Graves' ophthalmopathy.

This clonotype has at least ten counts. V usage is TRBV18 and J usage is TRBJ2-1; maybe TRBD1 (5 bases). Trimming removed 2 bases at V and 3 bases at J, with 8 bases between. The CDR3 is 14 amino acids. Germline V gene sequence: CDR1 KGHSH, CDR2 LQKENI. The CDR3 sequence is CASSPLDSYNEQFF. In DNA form, the CDR3 reads TGTGCCAGCTCACCATTAGACAGCTACAATGAGCAGTTCTTC.

This clonotype was seen at least ten times. The chain is built from TRBV28 and TRBJ2-3; tentatively, D is TRBD1 or TRBD2 (6 bases each). Per the germline V gene, CDR1 is MDHEN and CDR2 is SYDVKM. With 4 bases removed from V and 1 base from J, the gap between germline ends came to 15 bases. This CDR3 spans 16 amino acids. The CDR3 reads CASSSSRGVGTDTQYF. CDR3 bases: TGTGCCAGCAGTTCAAGTAGGGGGGTCGGCACAGATACGCAGTATTTT.

This clonotype came up many times. V and J are TRBV7-9 and TRBJ2-3; D is ambiguous. Germline V lookup: CDR1 SEHNR, CDR2 FQNEAQ (reference sequence). The V end lost 3 bases, the J end lost 5 bases, and 6 bases lay between the germline ends. This CDR3 comprises 12 residues. This CDR3 reads CASSLSGDTQYF. CDR3 nucleotide sequence: TGTGCCAGCAGCTTGTCGGGAGATACGCAGTATTTT.

This clonotype was recorded many times. DNA of the CDR3: TGCAGCGTTGGTCGGACAGGGGGGCCCACAGATACGCAGTATTTT. The encoded protein is CSVGRTGGPTDTQYF. This sequence joins TRBV29-1 and TRBJ2-3; 10 bases fit TRBD1. V lost 4 bases, J lost 2 bases, and 6 bases stayed unmatched. Germline lookup yields CDR1 SQVTM and CDR2 ANQGSEA. The CDR3 is 15 amino acids.

The chain uses TRBV28 and TRBJ1-2; D possibly corresponds to TRBD1 (5 bases). The CDR3 totals 13 residues. V lost 7 bases and J lost 7, with 16 bases in between. From germline, CDR1 is MDHEN and CDR2 SYDVKM. The CDR3 reads CASTPGRQGGYTF. CDR3 sequence (DNA): TGTGCCAGCACCCCGGGGCGGCAAGGTGGCTACACCTTC.

This rearrangement joins TRBV11-2 to TRBJ2-7; D gene ambiguous. Deletions cut 5 bases from V and 6 bases from J, with 11 bases between. The CDR3 loop spans 12 amino acids. Germline V gene data show CDR1 as SGHAT and CDR2 as FQNNGV. The CDR3 sequence: CASSLTLSEQYF. CDR3 sequence (DNA): TGTGCCAGCAGCCTAACTCTGTCCGAGCAGTACTTC.

This clonotype was observed many times. The V gene is TRBV2, the J gene TRBJ2-3; D not resolved. There are 13 residues in the CDR3. The V gene's germline CDR1 is SNHLY and CDR2 FYNNEI. V was shortened by 7 bases and J by 3 bases, with 11 bases between the two germline ends. The CDR3 sequence is CASMDPRTDTQYF. In DNA form, the CDR3 reads TGTGCCAGCATGGACCCGAGGACAGATACGCAGTATTTT. Combining the CDR3 with reference TRBV2 and TRBJ2-3 gives the whole variable domain EPEVTQTPSHQVTQMGQEVILRCVPISNHLYFYWYRQILGQKVEFLVSFYNNEISEKSEIFDDQFSVERPDGSNFTLKIRSTKLEDSAMYFCASMDPRTDTQYFGPGTRLTVL.

In this sample, this clonotype turned up many times. The V and J genes are TRBV20-1 and TRBJ1-3; tentatively, D is TRBD1 (5 bases). V lost 5 bases, J lost 4 bases, and 15 bases lay in between. The CDR3 is 14 amino acids. CDR1 DFQATT and CDR2 SNEGSKA come from the germline V gene (reference sequence). The CDR3 protein is CSASDGGSGNTIYF. CDR3 in DNA: TGCAGTGCTTCCGACGGGGGATCGGGAAACACCATATATTTT.

V and J are TRBV11-1 and TRBJ2-1; D is ambiguous. The CDR3 is 14 residues long. Trimming cost V 4 bases and J 6 bases, with 13 bases left between them. The germline V gene encodes CDR1 SGHAT and CDR2 FQDESV (reference sequence). The CDR3 here is CASSSPGLVNEQFF. The CDR3 DNA is TGTGCCAGCAGCTCCCCCGGCCTAGTCAATGAGCAGTTCTTC.

There are many counts of this clonotype. The chain is built from TRBV4-1 and TRBJ1-2; 7 nucleotides agree with TRBD1. CDR1 MGHRA and CDR2 YSYEKL come from the germline V gene. V gave up 5 bases and J gave up 8 bases; unmatched junction bases: 11. The CDR3 sequence is 14 residues long. Here the CDR3 DNA reads TGCGCCAGCAGCTCCGACAGGGTGGCGAGAGGCTACACCTTC. Translation gives CASSSDRVARGYTF.